This T cell receptor beta chain was documented in a study of shared clonotypes between healthy human individuals. Trimming took off 2 bases at V and 0 bases at J, with 18 bases between the two ends. The CDR3 loop spans 18 amino acids. CDR1 and CDR2 from the germline V gene are WNHNN and SYGVQD (reference sequence). Study findings and constraints: The small donor group covered limited genetic and exposure diversity. A reduction in generation probabilities was seen for non-shared clonotypes relative to those shared by all four donors.

Notes on this clone: The target antigen is unknown.

Evenly divided among several immunoSEQ plates was the genomic DNA of each subset. In the study's own analysis: ImmunoSEQ supplied junction-only sequences lacking quality scores, so filtering was different. Generated by immunoSEQ multiplex PCR, the TCRdb table keeps only in-frame clones and is missing some. That table supplies the V and J calls and clone size; D and trimming were determined from the DNA. Of some 2,000,000 clones listed, roughly 95% are singletons. Sequencing was done on a sample of naive CD4+ T cells sorted from blood. Noted subset: CD45RA+ positively selected. This receptor was identified in a man aged 18 to 30 in good health. This chain links TRBV10-1 with TRBJ2-3; possibly TRBD2 for D (7 bases). CDR3 bases: TGCGCCAGCAGTGAGAGACAGGCTAGCGGTTCTAGCACAGATACGCAGTATTTT. This translates into CASSERQASGSSTDTQYF.